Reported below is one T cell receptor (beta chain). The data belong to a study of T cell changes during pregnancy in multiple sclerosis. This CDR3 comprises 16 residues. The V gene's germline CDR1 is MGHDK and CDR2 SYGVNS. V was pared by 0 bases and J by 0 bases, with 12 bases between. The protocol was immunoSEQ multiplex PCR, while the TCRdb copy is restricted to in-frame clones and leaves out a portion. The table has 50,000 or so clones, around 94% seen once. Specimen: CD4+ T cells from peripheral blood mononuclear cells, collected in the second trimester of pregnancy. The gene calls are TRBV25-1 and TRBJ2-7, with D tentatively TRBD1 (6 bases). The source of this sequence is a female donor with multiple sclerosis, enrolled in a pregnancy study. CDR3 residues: CASSEYRGPSSYEQYF. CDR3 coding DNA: TGTGCCAGCAGTGAATACAGGGGCCCTAGCTCCTACGAGCAGTACTTC.